The entry below describes one T cell receptor beta chain. J was trimmed by 1 base and V by 8 bases; bases with no gene match: 14. From germline, CDR1 is MNHEY and CDR2 SMNVEV (reference sequence). The CDR3 totals 18 residues. The entry originates in a study of T cells in Graves' hyperthyroidism and ophthalmopathy. Authors of the study amplified TCR beta CDR3 regions from RNA transcripts. The HTBI primer set was used in a first-round RT-PCR of the TCR CDR3. TCRdb re-called the multiplex PCR reads through MiXCR, storing one row per CDR3 protein. The table lists around 520,000 distinct CDR3 sequences, 14% of them singletons. Diagnosis rested on symptoms, serum thyroxine and TRAb, thyroid ultrasound, and orbital computed tomography.

This sequence was found in a woman aged 40 to 49 with Graves' hyperthyroidism. J is TRBJ2-1 and V is TRBV27; 10 bases are shared with TRBD2. What was sequenced was blood. DNA of the CDR3: TGTGCCAGCCGGAGGACTAGCGGAAGCCCCCTTTCCTACAATGAGCAGTTCTTC. Protein product: CASRRTSGSPLSYNEQFF.